The clone carrying this TCR beta chain was seen a handful of times. Its antigen is undetermined. This entry comes from a study of T-cell memory formation after mild COVID-19. Study-level points and caveats: Contracting CD8+ clones were enriched in EMRA, CD4+ mainly in CM and EM. The authors did not confirm SARS-CoV-2 specificity of second-wave clones peaking day 37. Pre-infection memory harbored some responding clones, suggesting cross-reactive memory joined.

The TCR alpha and TCR beta cDNA libraries, bearing sample barcodes and UMIs, were generated by 5'RACE using constant-segment primers. TCRdb reprocessed the 5' RACE reads with MiXCR, giving one entry per CDR3 protein. The data contain under 250,000 distinct CDR3 sequences, approximately 10% of them seen just once; the ten biggest clones take up about 3.8%. The V end lost 3 bases, the J end lost 1 base, and 12 bases lay between the germline ends. Germline V gene data show CDR1 as DFQATT and CDR2 as SNEGSKA (reference sequence). The CDR3 contains 14 residues. This chain joins TRBV20-1 and TRBJ1-1; D is perhaps TRBD1 (5 bases). The sequence was obtained from a young man who had mild COVID-19 (a few samples of this study predate the infection). Cell type and time point are not known. Sequences were obtained from PBMCs or a T cell subset sorted from them (not recorded which). In nucleotides, the CDR3 is TGCAGTGCTAGTGGGACTCCGGGGAACACTGAAGCTTTCTTT. Translation gives CSASGTPGNTEAFF.